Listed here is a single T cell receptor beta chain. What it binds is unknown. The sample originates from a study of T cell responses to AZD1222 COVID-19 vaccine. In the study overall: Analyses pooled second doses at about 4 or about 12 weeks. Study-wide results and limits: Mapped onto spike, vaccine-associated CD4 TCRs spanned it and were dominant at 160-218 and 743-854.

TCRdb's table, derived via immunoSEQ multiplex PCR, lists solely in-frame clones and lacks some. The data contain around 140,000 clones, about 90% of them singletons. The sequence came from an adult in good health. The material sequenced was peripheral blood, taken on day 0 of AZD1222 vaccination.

The CDR3 sequence is CASSKACGPYGYTF. DNA of the CDR3: TGTGCCAGCAGCAAAGCGTGCGGGCCCTATGGCTACACCTTC. V usage is TRBV21-1 and J usage is TRBJ1-2. TRBV21-1 is listed as a pseudogene. The CDR3 totals 14 residues.